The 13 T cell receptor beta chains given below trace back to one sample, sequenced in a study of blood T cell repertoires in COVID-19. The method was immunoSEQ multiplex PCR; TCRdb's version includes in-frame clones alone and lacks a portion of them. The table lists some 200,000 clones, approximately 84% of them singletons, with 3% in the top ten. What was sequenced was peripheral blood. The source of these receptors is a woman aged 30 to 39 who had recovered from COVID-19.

The CDR3, as DNA: TGTGCCAGCAGTTTATTGGCTAGCGGGAGAACCTACAATGAGCAGTTCTTC. This translates into CASSLLASGRTYNEQFF. The chain uses TRBV27 and TRBJ2-1; 10 bases are a match to TRBD2. The trim removed 1 base at V and 2 bases at J, leaving 5 bases unmatched. The germline CDR1 and CDR2 sequences are MNHEY and SMNVEV (reference sequence). The CDR3 runs to 17 residues.

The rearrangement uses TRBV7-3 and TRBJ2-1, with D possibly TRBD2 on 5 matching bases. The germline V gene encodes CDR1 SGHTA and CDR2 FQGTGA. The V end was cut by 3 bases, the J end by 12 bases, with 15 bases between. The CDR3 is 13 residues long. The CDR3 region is CASSFKGDARQFF. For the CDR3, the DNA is TGTGCCAGCAGCTTCAAGGGAGACGCAAGGCAGTTCTTC.

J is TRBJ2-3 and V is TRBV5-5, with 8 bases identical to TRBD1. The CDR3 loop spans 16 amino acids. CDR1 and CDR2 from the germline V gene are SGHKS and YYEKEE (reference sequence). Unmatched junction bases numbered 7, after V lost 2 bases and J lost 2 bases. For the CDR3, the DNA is TGTGCCAGCAGCTTCTTGACAGGGGCTCCCACAGATACGCAGTATTTT. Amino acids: CASSFLTGAPTDTQYF.

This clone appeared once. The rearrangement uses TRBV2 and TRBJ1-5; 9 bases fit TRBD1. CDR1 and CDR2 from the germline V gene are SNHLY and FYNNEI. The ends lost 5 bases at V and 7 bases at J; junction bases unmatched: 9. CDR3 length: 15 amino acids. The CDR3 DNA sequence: TGTGCCAGCAGTTCGGACAGGGGCGAACGGCAGCCCCAGCATTTT. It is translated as CASSSDRGERQPQHF. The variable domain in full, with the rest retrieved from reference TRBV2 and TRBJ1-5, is EPEVTQTPSHQVTQMGQEVILRCVPISNHLYFYWYRQILGQKVEFLVSFYNNEISEKSEIFDDQFSVERPDGSNFTLKIRSTKLEDSAMYFCASSSDRGERQPQHFGDGTRLSIL.

The CDR3, as DNA: TGTGCCAGCAGCCTCGGGTGGTCACCCCTCCACTTT. This gives the protein CASSLGWSPLHF. The rearrangement uses TRBV7-9 and TRBJ1-6; D remains ambiguous. CDR3 size: 12 residues. Germline lookup yields CDR1 SEHNR and CDR2 FQNEAQ (reference sequence). V lost 5 bases to trimming and J lost 10 bases, with 9 bases between them.

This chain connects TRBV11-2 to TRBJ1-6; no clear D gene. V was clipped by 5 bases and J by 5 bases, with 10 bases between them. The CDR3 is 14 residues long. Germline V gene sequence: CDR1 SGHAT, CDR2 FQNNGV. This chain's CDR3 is CASSLVGNNSPLHF. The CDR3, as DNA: TGTGCCAGCAGCCTGGTCGGGAATAATTCACCCCTCCACTTT.

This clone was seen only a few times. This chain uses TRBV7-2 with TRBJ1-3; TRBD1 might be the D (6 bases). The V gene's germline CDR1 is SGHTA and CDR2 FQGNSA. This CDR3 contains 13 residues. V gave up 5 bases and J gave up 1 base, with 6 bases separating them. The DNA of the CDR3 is TGTGCCAGCAGCACAGGGTCTGGAAACACCATATATTTT. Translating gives CASSTGSGNTIYF. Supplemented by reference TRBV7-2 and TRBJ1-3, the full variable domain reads GAGVSQSPSNKVTEKGKDVELRCDPISGHTALYWYRQSLGQGLEFLIYFQGNSAPDKSGLPSDRFSAERTGGSVSTLTIQRTQQEDSAVYLCASSTGSGNTIYFGEGSWLTVV.

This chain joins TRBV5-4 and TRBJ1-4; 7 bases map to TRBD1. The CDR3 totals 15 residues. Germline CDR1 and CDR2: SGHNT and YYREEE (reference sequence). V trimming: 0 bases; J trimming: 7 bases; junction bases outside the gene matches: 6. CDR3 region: CASSLGGTAGEKLFF. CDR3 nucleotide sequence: TGTGCCAGCAGCTTGGGGGGGACAGCGGGTGAAAAACTGTTTTTT.

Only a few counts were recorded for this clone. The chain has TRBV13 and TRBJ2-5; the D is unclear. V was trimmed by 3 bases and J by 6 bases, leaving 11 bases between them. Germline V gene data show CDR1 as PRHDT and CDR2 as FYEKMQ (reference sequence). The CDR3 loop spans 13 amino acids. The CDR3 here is CASSLIQVQTQYF. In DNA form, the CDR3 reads TGTGCCAGCAGCTTGATCCAGGTACAGACCCAGTACTTC.

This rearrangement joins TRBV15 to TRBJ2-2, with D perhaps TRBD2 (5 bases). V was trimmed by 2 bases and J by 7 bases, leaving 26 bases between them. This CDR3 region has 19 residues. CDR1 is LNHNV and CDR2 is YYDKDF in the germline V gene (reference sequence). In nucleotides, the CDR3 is TGTGCCACCAGCAGAACCCCTGGTCGGCTAGCTGGATTCGGCGGGGAGCTGTTTTTT. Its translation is CATSRTPGRLAGFGGELFF.

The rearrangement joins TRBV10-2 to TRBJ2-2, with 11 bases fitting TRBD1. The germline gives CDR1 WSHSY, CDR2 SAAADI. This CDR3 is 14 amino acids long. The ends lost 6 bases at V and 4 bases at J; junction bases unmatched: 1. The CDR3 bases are TGCGCCAGCAGCGGGACAGGGGGCACCGGGGAGCTGTTTTTT. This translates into CASSGTGGTGELFF.

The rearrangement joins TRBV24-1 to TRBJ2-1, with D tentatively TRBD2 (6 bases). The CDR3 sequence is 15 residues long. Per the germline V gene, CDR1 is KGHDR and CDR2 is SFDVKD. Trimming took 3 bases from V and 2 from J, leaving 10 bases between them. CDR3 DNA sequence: TGTGCCACCAGTGATCCGGGGGAGCCCTACAATGAGCAGTTCTTC. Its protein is CATSDPGEPYNEQFF.

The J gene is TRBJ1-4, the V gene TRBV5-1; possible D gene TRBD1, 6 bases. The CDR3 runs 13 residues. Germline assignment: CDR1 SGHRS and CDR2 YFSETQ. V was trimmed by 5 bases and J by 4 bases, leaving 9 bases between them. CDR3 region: CASRDSVNEKLFF. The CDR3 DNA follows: TGCGCCAGCAGGGACAGTGTTAATGAAAAACTGTTTTTT.